These 26 T cell receptor beta chains were sequenced from one sample in a study of shared clonotypes between healthy human individuals. Assay used: immunoSEQ multiplex PCR; TCRdb lists only in-frame clones, some missing. Found here are 1,500,000 or so clones, 97% to 99% of them singletons; the top ten hold about 0.34%. The sample taken for sequencing was naive CD4+ T cells sorted from blood. Subset described: CD45RA+ positively selected. Receptors originate from a young man in good health.

The V call is TRBV28, the J call TRBJ2-7, with D unresolved. CDR1 and CDR2 from the germline V gene are MDHEN and SYDVKM. Between the trimmed V and J ends, which lost 1 base and 3 bases, there was a span of 7 bases. This CDR3 has 13 residues. The CDR3 region is CASSLYQLYEQYF. DNA of the CDR3: TGTGCCAGCAGTTTATACCAACTCTACGAGCAGTACTTC.

The chain couples TRBV29-1 to TRBJ2-6, with 7 bases identical to TRBD1. V lost 6 bases, J lost 2 bases, and 4 bases stayed unmatched. Looked up from germline, CDR1 is SQVTM and CDR2 is ANQGSEA. This CDR3 is built from 14 residues. For the CDR3, the DNA is TGCAGCGTCGTTACAGGGGCTGGGGCCAACGTCCTGACTTTC. The encoded protein is CSVVTGAGANVLTF.

The chain has TRBV9 and TRBJ1-1; possible D gene TRBD1, 6 bases. V was shortened by 2 bases and J by 1 base, with 12 bases between the two germline ends. This CDR3 is 15 amino acids long. Germline CDR1 and CDR2: SGDLS and YYNGEE. The CDR3 here is CASSVVRGKNTEAFF. CDR3 DNA: TGTGCCAGCAGCGTCGTCAGGGGCAAGAACACTGAAGCTTTCTTT.

The V call is TRBV7-9, the J call TRBJ2-7, with D maybe TRBD1 (6 bases). The CDR3 consists of 13 residues. Germline V CDR1 and CDR2: SEHNR, FQNEAQ (reference sequence). V was pared by 10 bases and J by 7 bases, with 20 bases between. The CDR3 DNA follows: TGTGCCACCCGAATGGGGGACAATTGGGAGCAGTACTTC. Protein: CATRMGDNWEQYF.

The gene calls are TRBV10-3 and TRBJ2-7; 7 nucleotides agree with TRBD2. Germline CDR1 and CDR2: ENHRY and SYGVKD. The V gene end was trimmed by 3 bases and the J gene end by 0 bases; junction bases not matched to a gene: 2. This CDR3 spans 14 amino acids. The CDR3 DNA follows: TGTGCCATCAGTGAAGCGGGGACCTCCTACGAGCAGTACTTC. This sequence encodes CAISEAGTSYEQYF.

Here the CDR3 reads CARSLCVSEQYF. The CDR3 DNA follows: TGTGCCAGAAGCTTGTGTGTTTCCGAGCAGTACTTC. This chain joins TRBV5-3 and TRBJ2-7; D uncertain. TRBV5-3 is an ORF, with its function uncertain. Between the trimmed V and J ends, which lost 1 base and 6 bases, there was a span of 8 bases. CDR3 length: 12 residues.

The chain recombines TRBV9 with TRBJ1-1; 7 bases line up with TRBD1. This CDR3 contains 14 residues. Germline CDR1 SGDLS, CDR2 YYNGEE. Trimming took 3 bases from V and 4 from J; bases not matched to a gene: 6. The CDR3 reads CASSAGGGSTEAFF. CDR3 DNA sequence: TGTGCCAGCAGCGCAGGGGGAGGCTCCACTGAAGCTTTCTTT.

The CDR3 DNA sequence: TGTGCCAGCAGCCATGGGACGTTGGAGAATGAGCAGTTCTTC. Protein product: CASSHGTLENEQFF. The chain uses TRBV14 and TRBJ2-1; D possibly matches TRBD1 or TRBD2 (5 bases each). Trimming removed 3 bases at V and 7 bases at J, with 13 bases between. The CDR3 runs to 14 residues. The germline V gene has CDR1 SGHDN and CDR2 FVKESK.

The rearrangement joins TRBV4-1 to TRBJ2-3, with 8 bases matching TRBD2. The CDR3 is made up of 16 amino acids. Germline lookup yields CDR1 MGHRA and CDR2 YSYEKL. The V gene end was trimmed by 0 bases and the J gene end by 6 bases; junction bases not matched to a gene: 8. The CDR3 loop reads CASSQDGGGSPDTQYF. The CDR3 nucleotides are TGCGCCAGCAGCCAAGACGGGGGGGGTTCTCCCGATACGCAGTATTTT.

This chain uses TRBV7-9 with TRBJ2-2; 9 positions agree with TRBD1. This CDR3 is 14 amino acids long. V was pared by 9 bases and J by 4 bases, with 6 bases of the junction left unmatched. CDR1 and CDR2 from the germline V gene are SEHNR and FQNEAQ (reference sequence). DNA for the CDR3: TGTGCCAGTGAAGACAGGGGGACCACCGGGGAGCTGTTTTTT. Its translation: CASEDRGTTGELFF.

J is TRBJ2-7 and V is TRBV7-9, with D tentatively TRBD1 (5 bases). The CDR3 totals 15 residues. Looked up from germline, CDR1 is SEHNR and CDR2 is FQNEAQ (reference sequence). V shed 1 base and J shed 0 bases, with 10 bases lying between them. The CDR3 reads CASSLDIGVSYEQYF. The CDR3 DNA reads TGTGCCAGCAGCTTAGATATAGGGGTCTCCTACGAGCAGTACTTC.

This chain links TRBV11-2 with TRBJ1-1, with a possible D match to TRBD1 (6 bases). The germline gives CDR1 SGHAT, CDR2 FQNNGV. This CDR3 region has 15 residues. The V and J ends lost 0 bases and 1 base respectively, with 9 bases between them. The CDR3 bases are TGTGCCAGCAGCTTAGAAGGCAGGGGGAACACTGAAGCTTTCTTT. Residues: CASSLEGRGNTEAFF. Full variable domain (outside the CDR3, taken from reference TRBV11-2 and TRBJ1-1): EAGVAQSPRYKIIEKRQSVAFWCNPISGHATLYWYQQILGQGPKLLIQFQNNGVVDDSQLPKDRFSAERLKGVDSTLKIQPAKLEDSAVYLCASSLEGRGNTEAFFGQGTRLTVV.

The chain is built from TRBV10-1 and TRBJ2-2, with 12 bases matching TRBD2. Germline CDR1 is WNHNN and CDR2 is SYGVQD (reference sequence). This CDR3 is built from 16 residues. Germline trimming cut 6 bases from V and 4 bases from J; bases unmatched to any gene: 6. CDR3 sequence (DNA): TGCGCCAGCAGCCACGAGACTAGCGGGGGCACCGGGGAGCTGTTTTTT. Translation gives CASSHETSGGTGELFF.

The gene calls are TRBV27 and TRBJ1-1; D might be TRBD1 (6 bases). The CDR3 has 18 residues. V lost 3 bases and J 0 bases, leaving 20 bases between the germline ends. The germline gives CDR1 MNHEY, CDR2 SMNVEV (reference sequence). For the CDR3, the DNA is TGTGCCAGCAGTTTCTCATCAGGGGTAAGATTCATGAACACTGAAGCTTTCTTT. As protein: CASSFSSGVRFMNTEAFF.

The CDR3, as DNA: TGTGCCAGCAGCACGACAGGGGGAGAGACCCAGTACTTC. This sequence encodes CASSTTGGETQYF. The rearrangement uses TRBV5-4 and TRBJ2-5; TRBD1 matches 9 bases. In germline, CDR1 is SGHNT, CDR2 YYREEE (reference sequence). The CDR3 runs to 13 residues. V trimming: 4 bases; J trimming: 4 bases; junction bases outside the gene matches: 2. Drawing the rest from reference TRBV5-4 and TRBJ2-5, the complete variable domain is ETGVTQSPTHLIKTRGQQVTLRCSSQSGHNTVSWYQQALGQGPQFIFQYYREEENGRGNFPPRFSGLQFPNYSSELNVNALELDDSALYLCASSTTGGETQYFGPGTRLLVL.

The J gene is TRBJ2-1, the V gene TRBV29-1; possibly TRBD1 for D (5 bases). Germline V gene sequence: CDR1 SQVTM, CDR2 ANQGSEA. The CDR3 sequence is 16 residues long. The V end lost 2 bases, the J end lost 8 bases, and 22 bases lay between the germline ends. The CDR3 sequence is CSVERALAGPNHEQFF. The DNA of the CDR3 is TGCAGCGTTGAAAGGGCCCTCGCAGGGCCCAATCATGAGCAGTTCTTC.

The chain combines TRBV6-1 with TRBJ2-7, with TRBD2 matching over 7 bases. There are 12 residues in the CDR3. Germline V lookup: CDR1 MNHNS, CDR2 SASEGT. V was clipped by 3 bases and J by 12 bases; unmatched bases: 8. This CDR3 reads CASSDPGGLWYF. In nucleotides, the CDR3 is TGTGCCAGCAGTGACCCGGGAGGTCTTTGGTACTTC.

The rearrangement joins TRBV7-9 to TRBJ1-1; no reliable D call. The CDR3 runs 17 residues. Trimming stripped 2 bases from V and 3 bases from J, with 19 bases between. CDR1 and CDR2 (germline): SEHNR, FQNEAQ (reference sequence). CDR3 in amino acids: CASSLLFGRRADTEAFF. The CDR3 coding sequence is TGTGCCAGCAGCTTATTGTTCGGGAGGCGGGCGGACACTGAAGCTTTCTTT.

The chain carries TRBV5-1 and TRBJ2-3; possible D gene TRBD2, 5 bases. Trimming pared 0 bases from V and 8 bases from J, leaving 19 bases between. Germline V gene lookup returns CDR1 SGHRS and CDR2 YFSETQ. This CDR3 region has 16 residues. CDR3 nucleotide sequence: TGCGCCAGCAGCTTGGCTCCGGGGTCCCAACGGGGTACGCAGTATTTT. Translating it yields CASSLAPGSQRGTQYF.

This clone was detected once. The gene calls are TRBV9 and TRBJ1-1; 7 bases align to TRBD1. V lost 4 bases and J lost 2; bases outside the gene matches: 5. The length of the CDR3 is 14 residues. The germline V gene encodes CDR1 SGDLS and CDR2 YYNGEE. CDR3 in amino acids: CASSQGQPNTEAFF. The CDR3 bases are TGTGCCAGCAGCCAGGGACAGCCAAACACTGAAGCTTTCTTT.

CDR3 sequence reads: CASSWTGTYEQYF. In DNA, the CDR3 is TGTGCCAGCAGTTGGACAGGCACCTACGAGCAGTACTTC. This chain uses TRBV28 with TRBJ2-7, with 7 bases lining up with TRBD1. V lost 4 bases, J lost 2 bases, and 2 bases stayed unmatched. CDR3 size: 13 residues. Germline V gene data show CDR1 as MDHEN and CDR2 as SYDVKM.

V is TRBV11-2 and J is TRBJ2-7; D might be TRBD2 (5 bases). V lost 6 bases to trimming and J lost 3 bases, with 15 bases between them. The CDR3 sequence is 14 residues long. Germline lookup yields CDR1 SGHAT and CDR2 FQNNGV. The CDR3 spells CASRSPGKDYEQYF. DNA for the CDR3: TGTGCCAGCAGATCACCGGGGAAGGACTACGAGCAGTACTTC.

The rearrangement uses TRBV28 and TRBJ2-7, with 8 bases lining up with TRBD1. The length of the CDR3 is 15 residues. CDR1 MDHEN and CDR2 SYDVKM come from the germline V gene. Germline trimming cut 5 bases from V and 5 bases from J; bases unmatched to any gene: 11. In nucleotides, the CDR3 is TGTGCCAGCAGTGCAATCCGAAGGACAGGGAACGAGCAGTACTTC. This sequence encodes CASSAIRRTGNEQYF.

The chain recombines TRBV6-1 with TRBJ2-7; D might be TRBD1 (5 bases). Per germline, CDR1 MNHNS and CDR2 SASEGT. There are 14 residues in the CDR3. The germline V and J ends were trimmed by 10 bases and 2 bases, with 18 bases remaining between them. In nucleotides, the CDR3 is TGTGCCATCGATAGGACACGAATAACCTACGAGCAGTACTTC. Residues: CAIDRTRITYEQYF.

V is TRBV5-1 and J is TRBJ2-3, with TRBD2 identical over 7 bases. Germline V lookup: CDR1 SGHRS, CDR2 YFSETQ. J was trimmed by 2 bases and V by 1 base; bases with no gene match: 4. This CDR3 has 15 residues. The CDR3 bases are TGCGCCAGCAGCTTGACTAGCGCGTACACAGATACGCAGTATTTT. Amino acid sequence: CASSLTSAYTDTQYF.

This chain uses TRBV29-1 with TRBJ2-1, with 7 bases aligning to TRBD2. CDR1 is SQVTM and CDR2 is ANQGSEA in the germline V gene. V lost 7 bases to trimming and J lost 8 bases; unmatched junction nucleotides: 14. The CDR3 runs 14 residues. CDR3 bases: TGCAGCGGACGCTTTGGACTAGGTGGCTATGAGCAGTTCTTC. It is translated as CSGRFGLGGYEQFF.